These T cell receptor beta chains were read from a single sample in a study of T-cell memory formation after mild COVID-19. Via MiXCR, TCRdb re-called the 5' RACE reads, giving one row per CDR3 protein. In the table there are roughly 400,000 distinct CDR3 sequences, roughly 18% of which are singletons. Sequenced: PBMCs or a T cell subset sorted from them (not recorded which). These receptors were collected from a man between 18 and 35 years old who had mild COVID-19 (a few samples of this study predate the infection). Cell type and time point are not known. Both conserved end residues are part of each CDR3. The D gene is left open where the match is weak. Expanded clones get a size class; other rows say once, few or many, or leave the size out.

>TRBJ1-5|TRBD1|TRBV7-2|few
CASSGQGWQPQHF
TGTGCCAGCAGCGGACAGGGGTGGCAGCCCCAGCATTTT
>TRBJ1-2|NA|TRBV4-1|few
CASRWGDYTF
TGCGCCAGCAGATGGGGGGACTACACCTTC
>TRBJ2-4|NA|TRBV4-1|NA
CASSTPSGSAGSNIQYF
TGCGCCAGCAGCACCCCGTCCGGCAGCGCGGGGTCAAACATTCAGTACTTC
>TRBJ2-1|NA|TRBV7-9|NA
CASSLVLADPAREQFF
TGTGCCAGCAGCTTAGTGTTGGCAGACCCGGCGAGGGAGCAGTTCTTC
>TRBJ2-6|NA|TRBV7-2|few
CASSLVGHSGANVLTF
TGTGCCAGCAGCCTCGTGGGACACTCGGGGGCCAACGTCCTGACTTTC
>TRBJ2-3|TRBD2|TRBV5-1|few
CASSPRLAGGDTDTQYF
TGCGCCAGCAGCCCAAGACTAGCGGGGGGGGACACAGATACGCAGTATTTT
>TRBJ2-1|NA|TRBV7-9|NA
CASSPSVRAGNPNEQFF
TGTGCCAGCAGCCCGTCAGTCAGGGCGGGGAATCCGAATGAGCAGTTCTTC
>TRBJ2-5|TRBD1|TRBV7-9|few
CASSLPRDRGGETQYF
TGTGCCAGCAGCTTACCCCGGGACAGGGGAGGCGAGACCCAGTACTTC
>TRBJ1-1|NA|TRBV6-2/TRBV6-3|once
CASSYYTSEKAFF
TGTGCCAGCAGTTACTATACCAGTGAGAAAGCTTTCTTT
>TRBJ1-2|TRBD1|TRBV10-3|NA
CAISGLQGADGYTF
TGTGCCATCAGCGGATTACAGGGGGCTGATGGCTACACCTTC
>TRBJ2-3|NA|TRBV7-8|few
CASSLVWGPIDTQYF
TGTGCCAGCAGCTTAGTGTGGGGTCCCATAGATACGCAGTATTTT
>TRBJ2-1|TRBD1|TRBV7-3|NA
CASSLNRGASNEQFF
TGTGCCAGCAGCTTAAACAGGGGCGCCTCCAATGAGCAGTTCTTC
>TRBJ2-2|NA|TRBV12-3/TRBV12-4|few
CASLTGIGTGELFF
TGTGCCAGCCTAACGGGGATCGGCACCGGGGAGCTGTTTTTT
>TRBJ2-1|TRBD2|TRBV7-9|few
CASSPVPGLAGGHNEQFF
TGTGCCAGCAGCCCAGTCCCGGGACTAGCGGGGGGGCACAATGAGCAGTTCTTC
>TRBJ2-5|TRBD2|TRBV20-1|NA
CSARLPSSGGETQYF
TGCAGTGCTAGATTACCCTCTAGCGGGGGAGAGACCCAGTACTTC
>TRBJ1-6|NA|TRBV19|NA
CASSTAQELASPLHF
TGTGCCAGTAGTACGGCACAGGAGTTGGCTTCACCCCTCCACTTT
>TRBJ2-2|NA|TRBV9|many
CASSVSLGYSNTGELFF
TGTGCCAGCAGCGTAAGTCTTGGCTACTCGAACACCGGGGAGCTGTTTTTT
>TRBJ2-6|NA|TRBV5-4|NA
CASSLFSSGANVLTF
TGTGCCAGCAGCCTCTTCTCCTCTGGGGCCAACGTCCTGACTTTC
>TRBJ2-3|TRBD1|TRBV4-1|few
CASSHSRDRVTDTQYF
TGCGCCAGCAGCCACAGCCGGGACAGGGTGACAGATACGCAGTATTTT
>TRBJ2-5|NA|TRBV6-5|NA
CASTDRTAGTETQYF
TGTGCCAGCACCGACCGGACAGCCGGGACGGAGACCCAGTACTTC
>TRBJ2-4|NA|TRBV6-2/TRBV6-3|few
CASSYAKGNIQYF
TGTGCCAGCAGTTACGCCAAGGGAAACATTCAGTACTTC
>TRBJ1-6|NA|TRBV18|few
CASSPQDGYNSPLHF
TGTGCCAGCTCACCGCAAGACGGTTATAATTCACCCCTCCACTTT